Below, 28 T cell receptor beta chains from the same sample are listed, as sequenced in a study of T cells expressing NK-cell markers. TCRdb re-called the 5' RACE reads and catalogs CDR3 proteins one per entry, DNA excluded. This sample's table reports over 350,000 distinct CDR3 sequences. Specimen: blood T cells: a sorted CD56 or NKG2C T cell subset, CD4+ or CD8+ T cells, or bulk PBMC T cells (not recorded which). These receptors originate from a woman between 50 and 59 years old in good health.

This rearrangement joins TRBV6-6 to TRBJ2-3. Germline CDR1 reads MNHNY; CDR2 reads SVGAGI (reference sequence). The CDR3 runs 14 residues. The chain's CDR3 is CASSRSRDGDTQYF.

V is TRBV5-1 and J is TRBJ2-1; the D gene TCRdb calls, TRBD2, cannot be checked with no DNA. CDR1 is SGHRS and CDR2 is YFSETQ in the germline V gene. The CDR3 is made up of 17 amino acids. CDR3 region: CASISRPSVAGNNEQFF.

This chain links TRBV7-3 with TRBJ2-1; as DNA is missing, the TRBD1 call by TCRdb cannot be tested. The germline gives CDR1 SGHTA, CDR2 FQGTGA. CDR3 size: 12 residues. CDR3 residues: CASSLPGDGPFF.

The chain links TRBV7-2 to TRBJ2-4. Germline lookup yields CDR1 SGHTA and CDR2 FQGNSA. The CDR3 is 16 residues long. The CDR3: CASSLGPVRSKNIQYF.

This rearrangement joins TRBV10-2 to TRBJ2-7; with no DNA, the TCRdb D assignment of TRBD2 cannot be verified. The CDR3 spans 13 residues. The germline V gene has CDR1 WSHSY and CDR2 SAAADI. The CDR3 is CASSEGLEYEQYF.

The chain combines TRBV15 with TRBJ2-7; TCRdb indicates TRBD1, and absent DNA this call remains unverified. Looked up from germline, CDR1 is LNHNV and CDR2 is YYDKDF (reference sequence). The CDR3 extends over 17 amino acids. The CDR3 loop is CATSRGGGLEGADEQYF.

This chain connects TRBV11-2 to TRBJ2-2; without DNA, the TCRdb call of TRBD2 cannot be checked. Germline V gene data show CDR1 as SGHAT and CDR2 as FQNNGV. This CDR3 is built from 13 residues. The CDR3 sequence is CASSPAVTGELFF.

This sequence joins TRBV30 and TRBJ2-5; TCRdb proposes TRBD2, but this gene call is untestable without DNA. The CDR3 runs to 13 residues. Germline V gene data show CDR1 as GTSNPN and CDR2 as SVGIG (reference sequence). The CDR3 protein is CAYQRRDQETQYF.

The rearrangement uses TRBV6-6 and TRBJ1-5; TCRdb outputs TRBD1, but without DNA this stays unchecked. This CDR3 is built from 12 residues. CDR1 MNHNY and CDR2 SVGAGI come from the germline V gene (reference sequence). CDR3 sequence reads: CASSYGGQPQHF.

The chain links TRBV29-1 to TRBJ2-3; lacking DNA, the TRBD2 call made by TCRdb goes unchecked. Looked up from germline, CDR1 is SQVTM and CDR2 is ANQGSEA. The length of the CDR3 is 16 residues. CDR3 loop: CSVVPVRTSGRGTQYF.

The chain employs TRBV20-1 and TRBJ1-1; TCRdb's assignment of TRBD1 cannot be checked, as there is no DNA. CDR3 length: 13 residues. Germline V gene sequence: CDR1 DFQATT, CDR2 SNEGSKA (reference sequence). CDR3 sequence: CSARAPVMGGAFF.

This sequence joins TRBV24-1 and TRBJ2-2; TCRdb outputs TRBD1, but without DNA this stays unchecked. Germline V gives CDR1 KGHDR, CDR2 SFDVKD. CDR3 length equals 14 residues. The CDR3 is CATRDRTYTGELFF.

The CDR3 reads CASSLRFSGRTGELFF. The J gene is TRBJ2-2, the V gene TRBV5-1; TCRdb returns TRBD2, unconfirmable since there is no DNA. The germline V gene has CDR1 SGHRS and CDR2 YFSETQ. CDR3 length: 16 residues.

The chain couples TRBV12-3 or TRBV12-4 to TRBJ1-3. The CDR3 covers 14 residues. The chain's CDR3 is CASTASSSGNTIYF.

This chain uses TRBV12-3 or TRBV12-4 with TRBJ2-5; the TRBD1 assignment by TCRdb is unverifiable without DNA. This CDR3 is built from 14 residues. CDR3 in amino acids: CASRGSGPQETQYF.

This CDR3 is CASSQDVSSTDTQYF. This sequence joins TRBV4-2 and TRBJ2-3. The CDR3 runs to 15 residues. Germline V gives CDR1 LGHNA, CDR2 YNFKEQ.

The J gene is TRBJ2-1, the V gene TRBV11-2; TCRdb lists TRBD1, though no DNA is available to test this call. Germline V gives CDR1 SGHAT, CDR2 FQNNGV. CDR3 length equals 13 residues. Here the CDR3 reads CASSLDPGTGPFF.

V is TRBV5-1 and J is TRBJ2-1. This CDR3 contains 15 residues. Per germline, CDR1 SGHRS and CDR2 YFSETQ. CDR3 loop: CASSSSGTSYNEQFF.

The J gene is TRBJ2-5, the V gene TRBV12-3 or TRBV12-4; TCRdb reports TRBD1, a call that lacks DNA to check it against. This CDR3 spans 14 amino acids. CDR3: CASRGQGTEETQYF.

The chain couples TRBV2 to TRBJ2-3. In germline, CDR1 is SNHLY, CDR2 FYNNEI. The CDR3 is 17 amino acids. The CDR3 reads CASSEAPRPPSTDTQYF. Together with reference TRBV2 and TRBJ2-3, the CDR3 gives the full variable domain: EPEVTQTPSHQVTQMGQEVILRCVPISNHLYFYWYRQILGQKVEFLVSFYNNEISEKSEIFDDQFSVERPDGSNFTLKIRSTKLEDSAMYFCASSEAPRPPSTDTQYFGPGTRLTVL.

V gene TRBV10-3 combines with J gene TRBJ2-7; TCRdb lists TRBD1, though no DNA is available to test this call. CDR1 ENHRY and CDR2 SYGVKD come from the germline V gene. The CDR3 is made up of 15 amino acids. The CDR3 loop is CAISDRDRTTYEQYF.

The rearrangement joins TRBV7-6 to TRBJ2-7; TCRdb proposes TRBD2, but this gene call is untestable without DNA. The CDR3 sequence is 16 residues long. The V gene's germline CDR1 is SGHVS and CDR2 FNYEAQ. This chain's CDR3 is CASSLVPSGSSYEQYF.

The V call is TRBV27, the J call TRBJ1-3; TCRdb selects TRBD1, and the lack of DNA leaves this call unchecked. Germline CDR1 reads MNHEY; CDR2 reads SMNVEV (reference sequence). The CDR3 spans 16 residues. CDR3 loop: CASSKRFGGTGNTIYF.

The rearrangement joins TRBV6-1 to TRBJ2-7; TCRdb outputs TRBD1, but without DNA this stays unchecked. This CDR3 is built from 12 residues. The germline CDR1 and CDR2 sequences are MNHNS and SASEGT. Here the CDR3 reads CASSEGGVEQYF.

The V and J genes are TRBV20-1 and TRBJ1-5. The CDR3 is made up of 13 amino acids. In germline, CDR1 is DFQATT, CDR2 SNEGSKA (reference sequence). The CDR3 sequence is CSARGSRNQPQHF.

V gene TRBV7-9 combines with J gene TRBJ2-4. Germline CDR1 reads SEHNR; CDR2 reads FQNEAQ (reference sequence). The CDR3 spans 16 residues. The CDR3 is CASSLGVQLAKNIQYF.

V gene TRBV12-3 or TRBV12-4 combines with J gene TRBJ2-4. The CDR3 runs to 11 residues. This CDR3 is CASSLALIQYF.

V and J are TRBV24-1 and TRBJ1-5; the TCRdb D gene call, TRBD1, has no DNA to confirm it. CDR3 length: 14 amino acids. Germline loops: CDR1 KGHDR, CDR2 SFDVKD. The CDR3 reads CATSDIGGNQPQHF.